This T cell receptor beta chain comes out of a study of T-cell memory formation after mild COVID-19. Overall study results and limits: For contracting clones, CD4+ ones sat mainly in CM and EM, CD8+ in EMRA.

This CDR3 contains 14 residues. V was clipped by 5 bases and J by 8 bases; unmatched bases: 11. CDR1 is DFQATT, CDR2 SNEGSKA, per germline (reference sequence). From 5'RACE with constant-segment primers came TCR alpha and TCR beta cDNA libraries that carried sample barcodes and UMIs. TCRdb recomputed calls from the 5' RACE reads with MiXCR, one row per CDR3 protein. Among about 200,000 distinct CDR3 sequences, around 9.1% were seen once, and the ten largest hold 3% to 4.5%. Concerning this clonotype itself: What it binds is not known.

The sequenced material came from PBMCs or a T cell subset sorted from them (not recorded which). The sequence was obtained from a man between 18 and 29 years old who had mild COVID-19 (a few samples of this study predate the infection). Cell type and time point are not known. The chain employs TRBV20-1 and TRBJ2-4, with 8 bases lining up with TRBD1. CDR3 sequence reads: CSARSGQGADIQYF. In DNA form, the CDR3 reads TGCAGTGCTCGAAGTGGGCAGGGGGCGGACATTCAGTACTTC.